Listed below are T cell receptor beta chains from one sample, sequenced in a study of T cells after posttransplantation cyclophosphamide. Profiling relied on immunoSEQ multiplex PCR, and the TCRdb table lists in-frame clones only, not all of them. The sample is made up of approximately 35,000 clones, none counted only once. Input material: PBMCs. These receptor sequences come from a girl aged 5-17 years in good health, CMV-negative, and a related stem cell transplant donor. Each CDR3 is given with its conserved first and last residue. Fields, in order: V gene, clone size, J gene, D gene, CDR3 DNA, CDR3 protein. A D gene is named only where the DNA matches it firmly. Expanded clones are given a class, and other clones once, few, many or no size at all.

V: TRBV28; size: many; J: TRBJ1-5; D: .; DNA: TGTGCCAGCAGTCGGGGGATGAATCACCCCCAGCATTTT; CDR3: CASSRGMNHPQHF
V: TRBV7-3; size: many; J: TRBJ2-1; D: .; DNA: TGTGCCAGCAGCTCGGGAATGGGTTACAATGAGCAGTTCTTC; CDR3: CASSSGMGYNEQFF
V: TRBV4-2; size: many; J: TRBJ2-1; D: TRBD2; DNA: TGTGCCAGCAGCCTTTTAACGACTAGCGGGAGGGAGCTCTACAATGAGCAGTTCTTC; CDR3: CASSLLTTSGRELYNEQFF
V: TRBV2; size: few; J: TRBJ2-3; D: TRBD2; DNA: TGTGCCAGCGGACCGGGACGCGGGGGGTTCACAGATACGCAGTATTTT; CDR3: CASGPGRGGFTDTQYF
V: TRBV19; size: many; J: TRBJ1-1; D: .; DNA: TGTGCCAGTAGGGGGGGGAACACTGAAGCTTTCTTT; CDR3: CASRGGNTEAFF
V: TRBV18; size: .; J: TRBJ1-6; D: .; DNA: TGTGCCAGCTCACCAGTGGCGAGCGTTGCACCCCTCCACTTT; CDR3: CASSPVASVAPLHF
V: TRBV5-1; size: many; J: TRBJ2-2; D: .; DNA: TGCGCCAGCAGCTACGGTGTGACCGGGGAGCTGTTTTTT; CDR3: CASSYGVTGELFF
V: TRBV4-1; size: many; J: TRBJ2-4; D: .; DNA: TGCGCCAGCAGCCAAGATGGCGTAGCGGCCAAAAACATTCAGTACTTC; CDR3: CASSQDGVAAKNIQYF
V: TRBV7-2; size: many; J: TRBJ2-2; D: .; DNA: TGTGCCAGCAGCTCAAGGACAGTCCGGGCCGGGGAGCTGTTTTTT; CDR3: CASSSRTVRAGELFF
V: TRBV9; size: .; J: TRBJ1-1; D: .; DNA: TGTGCCAGCAGCCCACAGTTGAACACTGAAGCTTTCTTT; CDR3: CASSPQLNTEAFF
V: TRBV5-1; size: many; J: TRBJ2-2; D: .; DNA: TGCGCCAGCAGCTTGGCGGGCGGGACCCTTCCCGGGGAGCTGTTTTTT; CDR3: CASSLAGGTLPGELFF
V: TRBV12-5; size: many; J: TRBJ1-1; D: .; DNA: TGTGCTAGTGGTTTGGTAATATCGAACAGAAACACTGAAGCTTTCTTT; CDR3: CASGLVISNRNTEAFF
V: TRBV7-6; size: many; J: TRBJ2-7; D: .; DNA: TGTGCCACCGATGTGACTAGTATCTCCTACGAGCAGTACTTC; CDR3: CATDVTSISYEQYF
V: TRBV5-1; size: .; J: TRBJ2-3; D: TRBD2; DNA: TGCGCCAGCAGCTTGGAGGCTAGCGGGGTAGATACGCAGTATTTT; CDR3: CASSLEASGVDTQYF
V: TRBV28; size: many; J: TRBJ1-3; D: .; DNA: TGTGCCAGCAACCGCGAACCTTTTTCGGGAAACACCATATATTTT; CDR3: CASNREPFSGNTIYF
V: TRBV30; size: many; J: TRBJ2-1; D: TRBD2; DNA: TGTGCCCTCTCTAGCGGGAGTGTGAATGAGCAGTTCTTC; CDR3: CALSSGSVNEQFF
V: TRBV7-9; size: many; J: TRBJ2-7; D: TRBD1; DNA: TGTGCCAGCAGCGGACAGGGGAATTACGAGCAGTACTTC; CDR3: CASSGQGNYEQYF
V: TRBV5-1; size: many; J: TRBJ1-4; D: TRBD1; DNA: TGCGCCAGCAGCTTCGGGACAGGGGACGAAAAACTGTTTTTT; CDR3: CASSFGTGDEKLFF
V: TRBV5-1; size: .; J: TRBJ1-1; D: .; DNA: TGCGTCAGCAGCTCGACCATACAGAATACCGAAAGAAAGGACAGAACCACTGAAGCTTTCTTT; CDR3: CVSSSTIQNTERKDRTTEAFF
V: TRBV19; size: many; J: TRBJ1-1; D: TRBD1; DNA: TGTGCCAGTAGTGCCGGGACAGGGGTCGGGGCTTTCTTT; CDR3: CASSAGTGVGAFF
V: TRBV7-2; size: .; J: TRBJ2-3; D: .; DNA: TGTGCCAGCAGCTTAATCAGGAGCACAGATACGCAGTATTTT; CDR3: CASSLIRSTDTQYF
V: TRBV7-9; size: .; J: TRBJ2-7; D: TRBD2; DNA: TGTGCCAGCAGCTCGACTAGCGGGAGGGCCGGTAACGAGCAGTACTTC; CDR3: CASSSTSGRAGNEQYF
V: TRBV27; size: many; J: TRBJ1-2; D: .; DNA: TGTGCCAGCAGTTTATCGAGTGGAGTTAACTATGGCTACACCTTC; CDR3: CASSLSSGVNYGYTF
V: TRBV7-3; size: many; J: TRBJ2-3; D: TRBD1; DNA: TGTGCCAGCAGCCTAGGGACAGGGAGCACAGATACGCAGTATTTT; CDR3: CASSLGTGSTDTQYF
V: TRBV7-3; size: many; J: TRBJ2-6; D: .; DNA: TGTGCCAGCAGTCCACAGGGTACTGGGGCCAACGTCCTGACTTTC; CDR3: CASSPQGTGANVLTF
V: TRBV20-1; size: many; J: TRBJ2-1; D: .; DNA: TGCAGTGCTCAGTACAATGAGCAGTTCTTC; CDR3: CSAQYNEQFF
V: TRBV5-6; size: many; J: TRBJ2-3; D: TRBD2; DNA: TGTGCCAGCAGCTTGTTTTCGCTAGCGGGAGCGGGGGGCACAGATACGCAGTATTTT; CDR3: CASSLFSLAGAGGTDTQYF
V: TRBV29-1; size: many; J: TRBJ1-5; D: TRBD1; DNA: TGCAGCGTTCTACAGGGGGGTCAGCCCCAGCATTTT; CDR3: CSVLQGGQPQHF
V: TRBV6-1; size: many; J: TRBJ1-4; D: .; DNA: TGTGCCAGCAGCCTTTCAGGGGCAACTAATGAAAAACTGTTTTTT; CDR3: CASSLSGATNEKLFF
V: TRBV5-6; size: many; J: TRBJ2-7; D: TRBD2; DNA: TGTGCCAGCAGCTTGCTGGGGACTAGCGGAAGATACGAGCAGTACTTC; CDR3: CASSLLGTSGRYEQYF
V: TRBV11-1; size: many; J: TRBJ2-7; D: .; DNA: TGTGCCAGCAGCTTGCCGGTCTACGAGCAGTACTTC; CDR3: CASSLPVYEQYF
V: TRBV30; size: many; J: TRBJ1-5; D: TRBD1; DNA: TGTGCCTGGACTCTCGGGACAGGGGGCCAGCCCCAGCATTTT; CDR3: CAWTLGTGGQPQHF
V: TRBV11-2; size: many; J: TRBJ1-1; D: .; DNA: TGTGCCAGCAGCCCCCTCCTACAGGGAGAGGCTTTCTTT; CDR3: CASSPLLQGEAFF
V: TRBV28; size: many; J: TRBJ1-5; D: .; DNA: TGTGCCAGCAGTTTTCATTTGGCAGGGGGCAATCAGCCCCAGCATTTT; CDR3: CASSFHLAGGNQPQHF
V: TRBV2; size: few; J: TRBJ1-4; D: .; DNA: TGTGCCAGCACCGCGCGGGAGCCGACTAATGAAAAACTGTTTTTT; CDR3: CASTAREPTNEKLFF
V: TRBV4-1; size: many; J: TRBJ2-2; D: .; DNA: TGCGCCAGCAGCCAAGATTGGAGCGGCCCGGTCACCGGGGAGCTGTTTTTT; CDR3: CASSQDWSGPVTGELFF
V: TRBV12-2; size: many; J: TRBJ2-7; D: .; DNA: TGTGCAAGTCGCTTAGCGAAGCAGGGCCTCTGCTCCTACGAGCAGTACTTC; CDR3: CASRLAKQGLCSYEQYF
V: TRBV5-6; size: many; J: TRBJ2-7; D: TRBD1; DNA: TGTGCCAGCGGACAGGGTGGCTCCTACGAGCAGTACTTC; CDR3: CASGQGGSYEQYF
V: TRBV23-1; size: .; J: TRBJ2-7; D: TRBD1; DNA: TGCGCCAGCAGTCAGCCGGGACAGGACTCCTACGAGCAGTACTTC; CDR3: CASSQPGQDSYEQYF
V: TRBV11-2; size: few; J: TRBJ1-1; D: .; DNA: TGTGCCAGCAGCTTAGAGACGGGGGAAGCTTTCTTT; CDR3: CASSLETGEAFF
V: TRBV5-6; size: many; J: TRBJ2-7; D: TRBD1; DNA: TGTGCCAGCAGCTCACTCGACAGGGGGCTGTCGTCCTACGAGCAGTACTTC; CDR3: CASSSLDRGLSSYEQYF
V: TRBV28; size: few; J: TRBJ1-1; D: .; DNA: TGTGCCAGCAGTTTGGCAGGGGTGATGTCTGAAGCTTTCTTT; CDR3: CASSLAGVMSEAFF
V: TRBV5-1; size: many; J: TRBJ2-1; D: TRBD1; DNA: TGCGCCAGCAGCTTGGAGGACAGGGGCAAACTAATTTACAATGAGCAGTTCTTC; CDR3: CASSLEDRGKLIYNEQFF
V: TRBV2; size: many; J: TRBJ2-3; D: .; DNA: TGTGCCAGCTGTATGGACTTCCTATTCACAGATACGCAGTATTTT; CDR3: CASCMDFLFTDTQYF
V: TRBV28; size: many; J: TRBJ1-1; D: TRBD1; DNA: TGTGCCAGCAGTGCGCCGGGACAGGGGAACACTGAAGCTTTCTTT; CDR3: CASSAPGQGNTEAFF
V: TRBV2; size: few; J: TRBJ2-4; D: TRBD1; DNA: TGTGCCAGCAGATTAGACAGGGTGGGCATTCAGTACTTC; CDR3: CASRLDRVGIQYF
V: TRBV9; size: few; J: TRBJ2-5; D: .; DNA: TGTGCCAGCAGCGTAGGTGGGACTTCCCAAGAGACCCAGTACTTC; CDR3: CASSVGGTSQETQYF
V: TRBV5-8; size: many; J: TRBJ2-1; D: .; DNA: TGTGCCAGCAGCAAGGGGGATGTGGATGAGCAGTTCTTC; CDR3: CASSKGDVDEQFF